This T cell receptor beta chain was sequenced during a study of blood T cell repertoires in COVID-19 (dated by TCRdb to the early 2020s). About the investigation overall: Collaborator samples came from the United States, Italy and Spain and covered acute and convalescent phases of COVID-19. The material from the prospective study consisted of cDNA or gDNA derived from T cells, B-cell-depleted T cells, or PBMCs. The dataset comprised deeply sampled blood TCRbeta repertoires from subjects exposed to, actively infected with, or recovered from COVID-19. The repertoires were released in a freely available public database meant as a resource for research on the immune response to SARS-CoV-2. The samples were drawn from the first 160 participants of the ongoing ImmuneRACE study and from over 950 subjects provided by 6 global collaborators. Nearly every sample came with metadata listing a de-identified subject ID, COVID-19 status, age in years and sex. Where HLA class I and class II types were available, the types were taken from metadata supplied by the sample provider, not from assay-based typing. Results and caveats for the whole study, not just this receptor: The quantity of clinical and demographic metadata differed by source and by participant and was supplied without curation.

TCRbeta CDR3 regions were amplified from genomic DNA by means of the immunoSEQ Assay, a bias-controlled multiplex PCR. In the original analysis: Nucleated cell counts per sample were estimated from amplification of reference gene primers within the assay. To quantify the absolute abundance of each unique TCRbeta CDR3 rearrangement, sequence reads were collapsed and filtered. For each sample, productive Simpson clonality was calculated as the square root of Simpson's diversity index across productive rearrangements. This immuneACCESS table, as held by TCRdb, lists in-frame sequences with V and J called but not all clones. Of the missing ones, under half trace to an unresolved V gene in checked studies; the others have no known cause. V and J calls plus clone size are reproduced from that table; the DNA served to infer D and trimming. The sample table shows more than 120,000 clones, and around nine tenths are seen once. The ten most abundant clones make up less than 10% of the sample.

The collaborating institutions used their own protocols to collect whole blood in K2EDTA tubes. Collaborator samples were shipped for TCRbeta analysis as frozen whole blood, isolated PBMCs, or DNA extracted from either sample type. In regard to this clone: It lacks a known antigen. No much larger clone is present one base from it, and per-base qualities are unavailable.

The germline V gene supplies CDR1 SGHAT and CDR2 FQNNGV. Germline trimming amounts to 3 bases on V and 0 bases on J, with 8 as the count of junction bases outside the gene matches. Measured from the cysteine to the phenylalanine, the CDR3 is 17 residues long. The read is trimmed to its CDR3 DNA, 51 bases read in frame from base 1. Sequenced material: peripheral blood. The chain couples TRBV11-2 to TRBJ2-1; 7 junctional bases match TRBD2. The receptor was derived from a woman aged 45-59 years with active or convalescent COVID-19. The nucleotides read TGTGCCAGCAGCTTCCGAGGACTAGGAATCTCCTACAATGAGCAGTTCTTC. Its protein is CASSFRGLGISYNEQFF.